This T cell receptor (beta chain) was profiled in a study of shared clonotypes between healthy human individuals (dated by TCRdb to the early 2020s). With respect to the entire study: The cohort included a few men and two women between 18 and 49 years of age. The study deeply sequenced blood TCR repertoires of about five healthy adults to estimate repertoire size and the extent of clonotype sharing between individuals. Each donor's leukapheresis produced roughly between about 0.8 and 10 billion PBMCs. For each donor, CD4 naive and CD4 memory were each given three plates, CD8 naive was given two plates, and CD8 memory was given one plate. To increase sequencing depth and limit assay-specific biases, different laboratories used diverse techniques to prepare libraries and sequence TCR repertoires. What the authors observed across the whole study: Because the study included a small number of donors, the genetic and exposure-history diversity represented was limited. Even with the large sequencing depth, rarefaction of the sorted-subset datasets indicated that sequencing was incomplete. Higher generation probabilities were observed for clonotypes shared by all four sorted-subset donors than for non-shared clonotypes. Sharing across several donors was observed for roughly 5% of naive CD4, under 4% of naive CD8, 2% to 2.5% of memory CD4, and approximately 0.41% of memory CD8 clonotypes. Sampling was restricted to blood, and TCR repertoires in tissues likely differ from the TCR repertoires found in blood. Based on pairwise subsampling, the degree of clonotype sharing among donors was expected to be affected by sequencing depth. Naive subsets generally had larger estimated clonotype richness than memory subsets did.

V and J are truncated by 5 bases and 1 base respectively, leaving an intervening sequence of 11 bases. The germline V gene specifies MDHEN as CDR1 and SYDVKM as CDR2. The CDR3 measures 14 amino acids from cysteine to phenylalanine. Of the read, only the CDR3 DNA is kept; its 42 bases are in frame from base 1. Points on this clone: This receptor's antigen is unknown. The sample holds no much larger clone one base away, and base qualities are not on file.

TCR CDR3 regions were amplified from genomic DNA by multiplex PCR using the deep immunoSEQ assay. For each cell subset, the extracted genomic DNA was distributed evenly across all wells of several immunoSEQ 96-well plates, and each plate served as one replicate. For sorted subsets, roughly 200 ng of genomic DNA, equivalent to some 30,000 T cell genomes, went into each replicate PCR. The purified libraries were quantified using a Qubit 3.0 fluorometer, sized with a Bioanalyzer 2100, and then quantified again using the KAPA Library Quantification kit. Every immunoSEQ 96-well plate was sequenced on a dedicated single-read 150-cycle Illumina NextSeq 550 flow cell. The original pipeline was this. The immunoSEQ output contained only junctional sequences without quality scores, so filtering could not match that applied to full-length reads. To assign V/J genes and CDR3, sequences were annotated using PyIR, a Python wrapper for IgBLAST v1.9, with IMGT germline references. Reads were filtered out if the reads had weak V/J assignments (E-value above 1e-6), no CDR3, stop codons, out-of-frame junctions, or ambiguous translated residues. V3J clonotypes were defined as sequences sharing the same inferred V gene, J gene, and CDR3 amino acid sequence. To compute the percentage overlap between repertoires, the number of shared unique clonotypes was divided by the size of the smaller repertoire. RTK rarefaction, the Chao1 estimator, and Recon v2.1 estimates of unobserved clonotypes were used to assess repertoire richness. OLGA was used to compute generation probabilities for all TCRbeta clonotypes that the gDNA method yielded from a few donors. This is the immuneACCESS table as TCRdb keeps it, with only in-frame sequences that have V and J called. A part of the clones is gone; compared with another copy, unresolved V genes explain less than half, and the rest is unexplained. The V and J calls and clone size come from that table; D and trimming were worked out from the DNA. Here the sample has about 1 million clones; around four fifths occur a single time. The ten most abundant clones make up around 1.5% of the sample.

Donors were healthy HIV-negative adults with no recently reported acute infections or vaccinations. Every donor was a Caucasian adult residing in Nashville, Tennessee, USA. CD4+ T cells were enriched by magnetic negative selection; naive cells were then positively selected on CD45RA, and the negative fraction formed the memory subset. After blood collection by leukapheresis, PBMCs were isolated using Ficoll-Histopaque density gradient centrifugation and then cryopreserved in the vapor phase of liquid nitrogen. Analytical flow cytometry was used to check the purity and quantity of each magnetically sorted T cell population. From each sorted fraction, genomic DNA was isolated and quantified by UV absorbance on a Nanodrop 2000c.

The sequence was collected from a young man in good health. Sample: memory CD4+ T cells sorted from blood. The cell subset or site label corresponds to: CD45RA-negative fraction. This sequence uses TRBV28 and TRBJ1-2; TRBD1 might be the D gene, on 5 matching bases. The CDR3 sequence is CASSALGGNYGYTF. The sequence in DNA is TGTGCCAGCAGTGCCCTTGGGGGTAACTATGGCTACACCTTC.